This is a list of T cell receptor beta chains from one sample in a study of molecular identifiers for immune sequencing clone quantification. TCRdb used MiXCR to reprocess the PCR reads, holding one entry per CDR3 protein. The sample records some 680,000 distinct CDR3 sequences, around 25% being singletons. Sample: naive CD8+ T cells from blood, with Jurkat cell RNA spiked in. These receptors were taken from a human donor in good health. Some libraries in this study had Jurkat cell RNA spiked in. Both conserved end residues are trimmed from each CDR3.

TRBV6-2/TRBV6-3	TRBJ2-7	ASSPSPGHLSSYEQY
TRBV11-2	TRBJ2-1	ASSPGTSAEQF
TRBV9	TRBJ1-6	ASSPSGILKANSPLH
TRBV12-3/TRBV12-4	TRBJ2-5	ASSPDSGGETQY
TRBV3-1	TRBJ2-7	ASSQEGLTN
TRBV12-3/TRBV12-4	TRBJ1-2	ASSEGMSYRYT
TRBV29-1	TRBJ2-1	SVEWEGGEQF
TRBV19	TRBJ2-7	ASSIGQGLFYEQY
TRBV4-1	TRBJ2-1	ASSHVPGTSPYNEQF
TRBV27	TRBJ2-1	ASSFTGKPSEKF
TRBV28	TRBJ1-5	ASSPPLGDSNQPQH
TRBV28	TRBJ2-3	ASSPPSINSATDTQY
TRBV27	TRBJ2-7	ASSLGGPGGGNEQY
TRBV7-2	TRBJ2-7	ASSQRDRGSWGSYEQY